The 29 T cell receptor beta chains listed next were all sequenced from one sample in a study of response to subunit inactivated influenza vaccine. From the RT-PCR reads, TCRdb called clonotypes with MiXCR, one entry per CDR3 protein. This sample has approximately 570,000 distinct CDR3 sequences, with around 8% found just once. This specimen consisted of PBMCs from blood, obtained less than 30 months after vaccination. The source of these receptors is a man aged 50-75 years who received an inactivated influenza vaccine.

This clonotype was recorded many times. The chain joins TRBV6-5 to TRBJ1-4; a weak D match, TRBD1 (6 bases). V lost 6 bases to trimming and J lost 0 bases, with 8 bases between them. The CDR3 extends over 14 amino acids. The germline V gene has CDR1 MNHEY and CDR2 SVGAGI. The CDR3 loop is CASSSGATNEKLFF. CDR3 nucleotides: TGTGCCAGCAGCTCAGGGGCAACTAATGAAAAACTGTTTTTT.

The chain uses TRBV20-1 and TRBJ2-7; 11 bases match TRBD1. Trimming removed 7 bases from V and 0 bases from J; junction bases left unmatched: 5. The CDR3 has 14 amino acids. Germline V gives CDR1 DFQATT, CDR2 SNEGSKA (reference sequence). The CDR3 protein is CSGRDRGFSYEQYF. The CDR3, as DNA: TGCAGTGGTAGGGACAGGGGGTTCTCCTACGAGCAGTACTTC.

The chain couples TRBV20-1 to TRBJ2-3; 8 bases are a match to TRBD1. The junction had 6 bases not matched to a gene; V was cut back by 3 bases and J by 4 bases. Looked up from germline, CDR1 is DFQATT and CDR2 is SNEGSKA (reference sequence). This CDR3 is built from 14 residues. The CDR3 nucleotides read TGCAGTGCTAGGTCCAGGGGGCGTCCAGATACGCAGTATTTT. Protein product: CSARSRGRPDTQYF.

This clonotype was counted between two and nine times. J is TRBJ2-1 and V is TRBV20-1, with D perhaps TRBD1 (6 bases). V gave up 2 bases and J gave up 10 bases, with 18 bases separating them. CDR3 size: 14 residues. Germline lookup yields CDR1 DFQATT and CDR2 SNEGSKA (reference sequence). In nucleotides, the CDR3 is TGCAGTGCTAGATCTGCGGGCTCGGGGACAGAGCAGTTCTTC. Protein: CSARSAGSGTEQFF.

This clonotype was observed a handful of times. The rearrangement links TRBV27 to TRBJ2-2; D is tentatively TRBD1 or TRBD2 (5 bases each). This CDR3 spans 13 amino acids. Trimming took off 9 bases at V and 7 bases at J, with 15 bases between the two ends. The germline CDR1 and CDR2 sequences are MNHEY and SMNVEV (reference sequence). In nucleotides, the CDR3 is TGTGCCAGTGCGAGGGGTAAAGTCGGGGAGCTGTTTTTT. Protein sequence: CASARGKVGELFF.

This clonotype was detected many times. The CDR3 loop is CASSLVRGGSYNSPLHF. DNA of the CDR3: TGTGCCAGCAGCTTAGTGAGGGGAGGGTCCTATAATTCACCCCTCCACTTT. The chain carries TRBV7-8 and TRBJ1-6; D perhaps matches TRBD1 (5 bases). The CDR3 runs 17 residues. Germline V lookup: CDR1 SGHVS, CDR2 FQNEAQ. Deletions cut 1 base from V and 1 base from J, with 11 bases between.

Only a few counts were recorded for this clonotype. The chain links TRBV20-1 to TRBJ1-4, with a tentative D call TRBD1 (5 bases). The ends were cut back, 6 bases at V and 8 bases at J, with 13 bases in the middle. This CDR3 comprises 12 residues. The germline V gene encodes CDR1 DFQATT and CDR2 SNEGSKA (reference sequence). CDR3 residues: CSAQAGSEKLFF. CDR3 DNA: TGCAGTGCACAGGCGGGGAGCGAAAAACTGTTTTTT.

This clonotype was observed at least ten times. The DNA for the CDR3 is TGCAGCGTCGGAGCGGGGGGCGGTGGATATGGCTACACCTTC. Translation: CSVGAGGGGYGYTF. The chain uses TRBV29-1 and TRBJ1-2, with TRBD1 as a possible D gene (6 bases). Trimming took off 6 bases at V and 5 bases at J, with 19 bases between the two ends. The CDR3 extends over 14 amino acids. Per the germline V gene, CDR1 is SQVTM and CDR2 is ANQGSEA.

This clonotype has only a few counts. One junction end disagrees with the germline gene, perhaps due to a read error. The chain has TRBV20-1 and TRBJ2-1, with 14 bases aligning to TRBD2. The germline CDR1 and CDR2 sequences are DFQATT and SNEGSKA (reference sequence). The CDR3 is 17 residues long. The CDR3 spells CSARGTSGRVPYNEQFF. CDR3 nucleotide sequence: TGCAGTGCCAGAGGGACTAGCGGGAGAGTACCTTACAATGAGCAGTTCTTC.

There are many counts of this clonotype. The chain links TRBV7-9 to TRBJ2-7, with 7 bases that match TRBD1. There are 14 residues in the CDR3. Germline values: CDR1 SEHNR, CDR2 FQNEAQ (reference sequence). J was trimmed by 10 bases and V by 0 bases; bases with no gene match: 9. The CDR3 protein is CASSLATQTGVQYF. CDR3 DNA: TGTGCCAGCAGCTTAGCAACTCAAACAGGGGTACAGTACTTC.

This clonotype was seen a few times. The chain employs TRBV28 and TRBJ2-2; no clear D gene. This CDR3 is built from 14 residues. In germline, CDR1 is MDHEN, CDR2 SYDVKM. V was cut by 0 bases and J by 4 bases, with 6 bases left in between. CDR3 nucleotide sequence: TGTGCCAGCAGTTTATGGTATTTCACCGGGGAGCTGTTTTTT. Protein sequence: CASSLWYFTGELFF.

The sample holds many counts of this clonotype. The chain links TRBV5-6 to TRBJ2-3; 8 nucleotides match TRBD2. The J segment lost 5 bases and the V segment lost 1 base, leaving 6 bases of the junction unmatched. The germline gives CDR1 SGHDT, CDR2 YYEEEE. The CDR3 is 15 residues long. The chain's CDR3 is CASSLPTSVEDTQYF. DNA for the CDR3: TGTGCCAGCAGCTTGCCGACTAGCGTGGAAGATACGCAGTATTTT.

The rearrangement uses TRBV29-1 and TRBJ1-1; TRBD1 is a possible D gene (6 bases). From germline, CDR1 is SQVTM and CDR2 ANQGSEA. The CDR3 has 14 residues. V lost 4 bases and J 0 bases, leaving 12 bases between the germline ends. The CDR3 reads CSVVGGPMNTEAFF. CDR3 DNA sequence: TGCAGCGTTGTAGGGGGGCCCATGAACACTGAAGCTTTCTTT.

This sequence joins TRBV7-8 and TRBJ2-7; tentative D call: TRBD1 (6 bases). The V gene's germline CDR1 is SGHVS and CDR2 FQNEAQ. V shed 0 bases and J shed 2 bases, with 8 bases lying between them. The CDR3 is made up of 14 amino acids. CDR3 nucleotide sequence: TGTGCCAGCAGCTTAGCCACAGGGCCCTACGAGCAGTACTTC. Protein: CASSLATGPYEQYF.

The sample holds many counts of this clonotype. This CDR3 reads CSVEDQAGGLADTQYF. The CDR3 region has the DNA TGCAGCGTTGAAGACCAAGCGGGGGGTTTGGCAGATACGCAGTATTTT. The chain is built from TRBV29-1 and TRBJ2-3; 9 nucleotides align to TRBD2. CDR3 size: 16 residues. Trimming removed 0 bases from V and 4 bases from J; junction bases left unmatched: 8. Looked up from germline, CDR1 is SQVTM and CDR2 is ANQGSEA.

J is TRBJ1-2 and V is TRBV7-2; D call uncertain. The V end lost 5 bases, the J end lost 7 bases, and 14 bases lay between the germline ends. Per germline, CDR1 SGHTA and CDR2 FQGNSA. This CDR3 is 13 amino acids long. The CDR3 DNA reads as TGTGCCAGCAGCCTCGACCCTCATAGTGGCTACACCTTC. Translating gives CASSLDPHSGYTF.

This clonotype was picked up many times. The J gene is TRBJ2-3, the V gene TRBV25-1, with TRBD2 matching over 7 bases. The germline gives CDR1 MGHDK, CDR2 SYGVNS. V was pared by 3 bases and J by 5 bases, with 11 bases of the junction left unmatched. The CDR3 has 16 residues. The CDR3 DNA follows: TGTGCCAGCAGTGATGTGGCTTGGGCGGGGGAAGATACGCAGTATTTT. Translated, it gives CASSDVAWAGEDTQYF.

V gene TRBV5-1 combines with J gene TRBJ2-1; 8 nucleotides line up with TRBD2. Unmatched junction bases numbered 9, after V lost 3 bases and J lost 7 bases. The CDR3 extends over 15 amino acids. Germline V lookup: CDR1 SGHRS, CDR2 YFSETQ. CDR3 amino acids: CASSWTGGPVNEQFF. In DNA form, the CDR3 reads TGCGCCAGCAGCTGGACGGGGGGGCCTGTGAATGAGCAGTTCTTC. The full variable domain, with the rest looked up from reference TRBV5-1 and TRBJ2-1, is KAGVTQTPRYLIKTRGQQVTLSCSPISGHRSVSWYQQTPGQGLQFLFEYFSETQRNKGNFPGRFSGRQFSNSRSEMNVSTLELGDSALYLCASSWTGGPVNEQFFGPGTRLTVL.

This clonotype has only a few counts. The rearrangement uses TRBV9 and TRBJ1-2; 12 nucleotides align to TRBD1. V lost 1 base, J lost 8 bases, and 6 bases stayed unmatched. Germline values: CDR1 SGDLS, CDR2 YYNGEE. The CDR3 loop spans 15 amino acids. CDR3 sequence reads: CASSVRGQGAEGYTF. In nucleotides, the CDR3 is TGTGCCAGCAGCGTAAGGGGACAGGGGGCTGAGGGCTACACCTTC.

The table lists this clonotype with many counts. Relative to the germline gene, one junction end is altered; a read error may explain this. The chain has TRBV7-9 and TRBJ2-2; TRBD2 agrees at 8 bases. The CDR3 is made up of 15 amino acids. The germline gives CDR1 SEHNR, CDR2 FQNEAQ (reference sequence). The DNA of the CDR3 is TGTGCCAGCATCTTATTAGCGGGAAACACCGGGGAGCTGTTTTTT. Its protein is CASILLAGNTGELFF.

In this sample, this clonotype turned up a few times. This chain connects TRBV24-1 to TRBJ2-1; D gene uncertain. Trimming cost V 4 bases and J 4 bases, with 10 bases left between them. The CDR3 is 14 amino acids. CDR1 is KGHDR, CDR2 SFDVKD, per germline. This CDR3 is CATSDLGRYNEQFF. The CDR3 DNA follows: TGTGCCACCAGTGACTTAGGACGGTACAATGAGCAGTTCTTC.

This clonotype appeared many times. This chain uses TRBV28 with TRBJ1-5; TRBD1 agrees at 7 bases. The germline V gene has CDR1 MDHEN and CDR2 SYDVKM. The CDR3 length is 15 residues. V gave up 4 bases and J gave up 5 bases; unmatched junction bases: 8. CDR3 sequence (DNA): TGTGCCAGCAGTTCTCCTGGACAGGCCGATCAGCCCCAGCATTTT. Amino acids: CASSSPGQADQPQHF.

This clonotype was observed a few times. The J gene is TRBJ2-3, the V gene TRBV4-2, with 9 bases lining up with TRBD2. V gave up 0 bases and J gave up 0 bases; unmatched junction bases: 4. Per germline, CDR1 LGHNA and CDR2 YNFKEQ. There are 17 residues in the CDR3. CDR3 bases: TGTGCCAGCAGCCAAGAAGGGCTAGCGGGGAGCACAGATACGCAGTATTTT. Translated: CASSQEGLAGSTDTQYF.

This clonotype showed up just a few times. CDR3 coding DNA: TGTGCCAGCAGCTTGCTCTCAGAACTGGGGGAGCAGTACTTC. Amino acids: CASSLLSELGEQYF. This chain uses TRBV5-6 with TRBJ2-7; no reliable D call. CDR1 and CDR2 from the germline V gene are SGHDT and YYEEEE. Trimming cost V 1 base and J 7 bases, with 15 bases left between them. The CDR3 is 14 amino acids.

This clonotype was observed a few times. The CDR3 sequence: CSADQMIRTF. CDR3 DNA sequence: TGCAGTGCAGATCAGATGATTCGCACCTTC. This chain connects TRBV20-1 to TRBJ1-2; D unresolved. Germline loops: CDR1 DFQATT, CDR2 SNEGSKA (reference sequence). Trimming removed 6 bases at V and 13 bases at J, with 15 bases between. CDR3 length equals 10 residues.

This chain links TRBV6-2 or TRBV6-3 with TRBJ1-5; a possible D gene is TRBD1 (5 bases). V was pared by 4 bases and J by 2 bases, with 9 bases between. There are 14 residues in the CDR3. Germline CDR1 MNHEY, CDR2 SVGEGT. The CDR3 sequence: CASSWEGGNQPQHF. CDR3 coding DNA: TGTGCCAGCAGTTGGGAAGGGGGCAATCAGCCCCAGCATTTT.

This chain links TRBV5-1 with TRBJ1-2; D is undetermined. Germline-derived CDR1 and CDR2 are SGHRS and YFSETQ. The V end was cut by 1 base, the J end by 8 bases, with 12 bases between. There are 13 residues in the CDR3. CDR3 DNA: TGCGCCAGCAGCTTGTCTCCGGGGAGCGGCTACACCTTC. Amino acids: CASSLSPGSGYTF.

This clonotype was recorded at least ten times. The chain links TRBV7-2 to TRBJ1-2; D is unclear. Trimming cost V 1 base and J 7 bases, with 13 bases left between them. The CDR3 covers 14 residues. CDR1 is SGHTA, CDR2 FQGNSA, per germline. The CDR3 bases are TGTGCCAGCAGCTTAGGCTCGATCAAGGGTGGCTACACCTTC. This codes for CASSLGSIKGGYTF.

The table lists this clonotype with many counts. The rearrangement links TRBV20-1 to TRBJ2-7; TRBD1 matches at 8 bases. With 6 bases clipped from V and 3 bases from J, the junction kept 10 bases outside the gene matches. Germline loops: CDR1 DFQATT, CDR2 SNEGSKA (reference sequence). CDR3 length: 14 residues. The CDR3 spells CSAVGQGAGYEQYF. The CDR3 DNA sequence: TGCAGTGCCGTAGGGCAGGGGGCGGGCTACGAGCAGTACTTC.